The next 25 T cell receptor beta chains were all read from a single sample in a study of memory CD8 T cells in hepatitis C reinfection. Clones were read by immunoSEQ multiplex PCR, and TCRdb kept only the in-frame ones, dropping some. The sample holds about 45,000 clones, 85% to 90% seen once. Time point described: peak reinfection, 3 to 8 weeks after reinfection detection. No in vitro expansion preceded TCR sequencing of the sorted cells. Sequencing was performed on naive CD8+ T cells sorted from blood. The receptors were sampled from a man aged 18 to 29 with hepatitis C virus infection.

This clone was seen only once. The rearrangement joins TRBV7-8 to TRBJ2-1, with 8 positions matching TRBD2. CDR3 size: 16 residues. Trimming removed 1 base from V and 3 bases from J; junction bases left unmatched: 5. CDR1 SGHVS and CDR2 FQNEAQ come from the germline V gene. In nucleotides, the CDR3 is TGTGCCAGCAGCTTAGTGGGGACTAGGGGCTACAATGAGCAGTTCTTC. Amino acids: CASSLVGTRGYNEQFF.

This chain links TRBV5-6 with TRBJ2-1, with 7 bases fitting TRBD2. Germline V gene lookup returns CDR1 SGHDT and CDR2 YYEEEE. The V gene end was trimmed by 0 bases and the J gene end by 0 bases; junction bases not matched to a gene: 12. CDR3 size: 19 residues. The CDR3 is CASSLDVAGVGVSYNEQFF. The DNA of the CDR3 is TGTGCCAGCAGCTTGGACGTGGCGGGGGTTGGAGTCTCCTACAATGAGCAGTTCTTC.

V is TRBV6-5 and J is TRBJ1-6; D is uncertain. CDR1 MNHEY and CDR2 SVGAGI come from the germline V gene. V lost 0 bases, J lost 10 bases, and 7 bases lay in between. The CDR3 is 13 residues long. CDR3 amino acids: CASSYSSESPLHF. CDR3 DNA sequence: TGTGCCAGCAGTTACTCGAGTGAGTCACCCCTCCACTTT.

The V and J genes are TRBV4-1 and TRBJ2-1; the match to TRBD2 covers 7 bases. In germline, CDR1 is MGHRA, CDR2 YSYEKL. V gave up 1 base and J gave up 7 bases; unmatched junction bases: 7. This CDR3 region has 15 residues. The CDR3 nucleotides are TGCGCCAGCAGCCAAGCTGGGGCCGGGGGGAATGAGCAGTTCTTC. This sequence encodes CASSQAGAGGNEQFF.

This chain joins TRBV6-5 and TRBJ2-1; D is unclear. Trimming pared 4 bases from V and 6 bases from J, leaving 13 bases between. CDR1 is MNHEY, CDR2 SVGAGI, per germline. The CDR3 is 14 residues long. For the CDR3, the DNA is TGTGCCAGCAGTTCCCCTACAGAAACCAATGAGCAGTTCTTC. Its translation: CASSSPTETNEQFF.

The rearrangement joins TRBV7-9 to TRBJ2-3; TRBD1 matches 9 bases. Germline values: CDR1 SEHNR, CDR2 FQNEAQ (reference sequence). V shed 0 bases and J 8 bases; nucleotides not matched to a gene: 9. The CDR3 runs 16 residues. The CDR3: CASSLAGTGMQGTQYF. CDR3 coding DNA: TGTGCCAGCAGCTTAGCGGGGACAGGGATGCAGGGTACGCAGTATTTT.

J is TRBJ2-5 and V is TRBV7-9, with 9 nucleotides matching TRBD1. The end of the DNA is better explained by TRBJ2-7, so the J call may be wrong. The CDR3 spans 15 residues. Germline V CDR1 and CDR2: SEHNR, FQNEAQ (reference sequence). The CDR3 here is CASSLVDRGTYEQYF. DNA of the CDR3: TGTGCCAGCAGCTTAGTAGACAGGGGGACCTACGAGCAGTACTTC.

This chain joins TRBV15 and TRBJ2-7, with 7 bases identical to TRBD1. From germline, CDR1 is LNHNV and CDR2 YYDKDF (reference sequence). V dropped 3 bases and J dropped 5; count of bases not matched to a gene: 7. The CDR3 is 14 residues long. CDR3 loop: CATSSPGQADEQYF. The DNA for the CDR3 is TGTGCCACCAGCAGCCCAGGACAGGCCGACGAGCAGTACTTC.

The V call is TRBV6-1, the J call TRBJ2-1; D is perhaps TRBD1 (6 bases). Germline V lookup: CDR1 MNHNS, CDR2 SASEGT. This CDR3 spans 16 amino acids. The V and J ends lost 4 bases and 2 bases respectively, with 15 bases between them. The CDR3 region is CASSAGQFHPYNEQFF. In nucleotides, the CDR3 is TGTGCCAGCAGTGCCGGACAGTTTCACCCCTACAATGAGCAGTTCTTC.

There are a few counts of this clone. The chain joins TRBV6-1 to TRBJ2-7, with D possibly TRBD1 on 7 matching bases. Germline-derived CDR1 and CDR2 are MNHNS and SASEGT. The CDR3 loop spans 13 amino acids. Between the trimmed V and J ends, which lost 5 bases and 4 bases, there was a span of 12 bases. This chain's CDR3 is CASSPRGRYEQYF. For the CDR3, the DNA is TGTGCCAGCAGTCCCAGGGGGAGGTACGAGCAGTACTTC.

The V gene is TRBV11-2, the J gene TRBJ2-5, with 11 bases fitting TRBD2. CDR1 and CDR2 from the germline V gene are SGHAT and FQNNGV. The CDR3 length is 15 residues. V dropped 5 bases and J dropped 2; count of bases not matched to a gene: 4. CDR3 loop: CASSSGTSGQETQYF. The CDR3 region has the DNA TGTGCCAGCAGCAGTGGGACTAGCGGACAAGAGACCCAGTACTTC.

This clone was found a few times. The chain is built from TRBV6-1 and TRBJ2-7; maybe TRBD1 (5 bases). Germline assignment: CDR1 MNHNS and CDR2 SASEGT. Trimming cost V 7 bases and J 6 bases, with 19 bases left between them. CDR3 length: 14 residues. CDR3 sequence (DNA): TGTGCCAGCACTGGACACTACGGTGTACCCGAGCAGTACGTC. Encoded protein: CASTGHYGVPEQYV.

The chain employs TRBV29-1 and TRBJ1-2; 8 bases fit TRBD1. CDR1 is SQVTM, CDR2 ANQGSEA, per germline. Trimming removed 3 bases from V and 2 bases from J; junction bases left unmatched: 17. The CDR3 totals 18 residues. The CDR3 protein is CSVETPPLTGVDNYGYTF. CDR3 coding DNA: TGCAGCGTTGAGACCCCCCCGCTGACAGGGGTGGACAACTATGGCTACACCTTC. Using reference TRBV29-1 and TRBJ1-2 for the parts outside the CDR3, the full variable domain is SAVISQKPSRDICQRGTSLTIQCQVDSQVTMMFWYRQQPGQSLTLIATANQGSEATYESGFVIDKFPISRPNLTFSTLTVSNMSPEDSSIYLCSVETPPLTGVDNYGYTFGSGTRLTVV.

The genes are TRBV4-1 and TRBJ2-6, with D possibly TRBD1 on 5 matching bases. The CDR3 runs to 16 residues. Trimming removed 2 bases at V and 2 bases at J, with 10 bases between. Germline lookup yields CDR1 MGHRA and CDR2 YSYEKL. CDR3 amino acids: CASSQRQGAGANVLTF. CDR3 bases: TGCGCCAGCAGCCAAAGGCAGGGTGCTGGGGCCAACGTCCTGACTTTC.

The chain joins TRBV28 to TRBJ2-1; D gene uncertain. Germline CDR1 MDHEN, CDR2 SYDVKM. CDR3 length equals 13 residues. The V gene lost 2 bases and the J gene lost 4 bases, with 6 bases spanning the gap. DNA for the CDR3: TGTGCCAGCAGTTTACGCACTTACAATGAGCAGTTCTTC. This codes for CASSLRTYNEQFF.

The chain links TRBV6-5 to TRBJ2-3; weak D call: TRBD2 (6 bases). Germline values: CDR1 MNHEY, CDR2 SVGAGI. The CDR3 length is 16 residues. Trimming removed 0 bases at V and 0 bases at J, with 10 bases between. The CDR3: CASSYSGGLSTDTQYF. Here the CDR3 DNA reads TGTGCCAGCAGTTACTCCGGGGGTCTTAGCACAGATACGCAGTATTTT.

The CDR3 coding sequence is TGTGCCAGCAGCCTCCCCGGAGAGGCGGCCACAGATACGCAGTATTTT. Protein product: CASSLPGEAATDTQYF. V gene TRBV5-5 combines with J gene TRBJ2-3, with D unresolved. Trimming removed 4 bases from V and 2 bases from J, with 17 bases in between. CDR3 size: 16 residues. CDR1 SGHKS and CDR2 YYEKEE come from the germline V gene (reference sequence).

The chain has TRBV2 and TRBJ2-5, with TRBD1 identical over 8 bases. The junction had 3 bases not matched to a gene; V was cut back by 7 bases and J by 2 bases. The CDR3 has 13 amino acids. The germline V gene encodes CDR1 SNHLY and CDR2 FYNNEI. DNA of the CDR3: TGTGCCAGCACCAGGGGGCCGCAAGAGACCCAGTACTTC. The encoded protein is CASTRGPQETQYF.

CDR3 in DNA: TGTGCCAGCGGGGACGACAGGGGGCCCGAGACCCAGTACTTC. As protein: CASGDDRGPETQYF. This rearrangement joins TRBV2 to TRBJ2-5; the match to TRBD1 covers 10 bases. Germline assignment: CDR1 SNHLY and CDR2 FYNNEI. CDR3 size: 14 residues. With V trimmed by 8 bases and J by 5 bases, 8 bases remained unmatched.

The chain has TRBV7-8 and TRBJ2-2; 9 positions match TRBD2. After removal of 2 bases from V and 4 bases from J, the junction contained 5 bases not matched to a gene. This CDR3 contains 16 residues. The V gene's germline CDR1 is SGHVS and CDR2 FQNEAQ. CDR3 sequence (DNA): TGTGCCAGCAGCTTATGGGCTAGCGGGATCACCGGGGAGCTGTTTTTT. It codes for CASSLWASGITGELFF.

The gene calls are TRBV27 and TRBJ2-4, with a tentative D call TRBD2 (5 bases). V shed 2 bases and J shed 7 bases, with 15 bases lying between them. This CDR3 region has 15 residues. Germline loops: CDR1 MNHEY, CDR2 SMNVEV (reference sequence). The CDR3 DNA follows: TGTGCCAGCAGTTTAGGACTTCCATGGGTTAACATTCAGTACTTC. Encoded protein: CASSLGLPWVNIQYF.

This chain uses TRBV7-9 with TRBJ2-5, with 8 bases fitting TRBD1. Trimming at V came to 4 bases and at J to 4 bases, leaving 8 bases not matched to a gene. Germline V CDR1 and CDR2: SEHNR, FQNEAQ (reference sequence). The CDR3 sequence is 15 residues long. This CDR3 is CASSSSTGVGETQYF. In nucleotides, the CDR3 is TGTGCCAGCAGCTCCTCGACAGGGGTAGGAGAGACCCAGTACTTC.

The chain has TRBV27 and TRBJ1-5; D remains unclear. The CDR3 spans 15 residues. The V and J ends lost 3 bases and 2 bases respectively, with 11 bases between them. The germline gives CDR1 MNHEY, CDR2 SMNVEV (reference sequence). The CDR3 reads CASSFSGAGNQPQHF. The CDR3, as DNA: TGTGCCAGCAGTTTTTCGGGTGCCGGCAATCAGCCCCAGCATTTT.

The rearrangement uses TRBV28 and TRBJ2-3; 7 nucleotides match TRBD2. Losses at the gene ends were 5 bases for V and 2 bases for J; bases not matched to a gene: 10. CDR3 size: 16 residues. Germline CDR1 MDHEN, CDR2 SYDVKM. The CDR3 reads CASSPRLARPTDTQYF. CDR3 DNA sequence: TGTGCCAGCAGTCCGCGACTAGCTCGCCCCACAGATACGCAGTATTTT.

In DNA, the CDR3 is TGTGCCAGCAGCTTAGCAGGGTTCGGGACCTACGAGCAGTACTTC. Protein product: CASSLAGFGTYEQYF. V usage is TRBV11-1 and J usage is TRBJ2-7; possible D gene TRBD2, 5 bases. There are 15 residues in the CDR3. CDR1 and CDR2 from the germline V gene are SGHAT and FQDESV (reference sequence). Trimming left V 0 bases short and J 2 bases short, with 11 bases between.